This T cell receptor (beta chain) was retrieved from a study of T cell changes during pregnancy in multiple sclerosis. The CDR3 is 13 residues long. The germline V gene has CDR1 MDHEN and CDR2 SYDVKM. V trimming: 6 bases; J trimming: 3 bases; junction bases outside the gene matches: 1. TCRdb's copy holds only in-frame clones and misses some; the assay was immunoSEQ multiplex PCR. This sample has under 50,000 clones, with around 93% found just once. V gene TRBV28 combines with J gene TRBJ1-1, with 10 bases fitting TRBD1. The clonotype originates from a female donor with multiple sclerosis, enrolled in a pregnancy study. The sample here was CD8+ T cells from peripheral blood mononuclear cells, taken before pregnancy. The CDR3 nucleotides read TGTGCCAGCAGCGACAGGGGGCACACTGAAGCTTTCTTT. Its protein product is CASSDRGHTEAFF.